Each of the 30 T cell receptor beta chains below was sequenced from the same sample in a study of post-analysis software for immune sequencing data. Findings and caveats of the study: Among five TRBV segments more frequent in patients than controls were TRBV5-6, TRBV5-1 and TRBV20-1.

Sequencing libraries made from TCR beta cDNA carried unique molecular identifiers. TCRdb independently ran MiXCR on the PCR reads; one entry per CDR3 protein. The sample includes 430,000 or so distinct CDR3 sequences, 30% to 45% of them seen just once. These receptors' targets are unknown. The specimen sequenced was blood. The source of these receptors is a girl aged 2 to 9 with multiple sclerosis.

This clonotype was found once. The chain uses TRBV4-2 and TRBJ1-1; D might be TRBD1 (5 bases). CDR1 is LGHNA, CDR2 YNFKEQ, per germline. This CDR3 comprises 15 residues. Trimming removed 3 bases from V and 4 bases from J, with 15 bases in between. DNA of the CDR3: TGTGCCAGCAGCCAGAGACAGTCCCAAGGCACTGAAGCTTTCTTT. This sequence encodes CASSQRQSQGTEAFF.

V is TRBV25-1 and J is TRBJ2-7; D not certain. V lost 3 bases and J 3 bases, leaving 15 bases between the germline ends. Germline V CDR1 and CDR2: MGHDK, SYGVNS. The CDR3 loop spans 15 amino acids. CDR3 DNA: TGTGCCAGCAGTGATTGGAAGGGCAGATTCTACGAGCAGTACTTC. The encoded protein is CASSDWKGRFYEQYF.

The gene calls are TRBV10-3 and TRBJ1-2, with D unclear. CDR3 length: 13 amino acids. V was cut by 11 bases and J by 5 bases, with 18 bases left in between. From germline, CDR1 is ENHRY and CDR2 SYGVKD. CDR3 amino acids: CAVLGGSTYGYTF. As DNA, the CDR3 is TGTGCCGTACTGGGCGGTTCGACGTATGGCTACACCTTC.

This clonotype was found many times. The chain uses TRBV6-6 and TRBJ2-1; 9 positions match TRBD1. Germline loops: CDR1 MNHNY, CDR2 SVGAGI (reference sequence). V lost 0 bases, J lost 5 bases, and 8 bases stayed unmatched. The CDR3 totals 17 residues. Here the CDR3 DNA reads TGTGCCAGCAGTTACTCTTCACAGGGGGCGCGCGACAATGAGCAGTTCTTC. Translated: CASSYSSQGARDNEQFF.

This clonotype was detected ten times or more. The chain has TRBV7-2 and TRBJ2-6; D uncertain. V was clipped by 4 bases and J by 4 bases, with 2 bases between them. CDR1 SGHTA and CDR2 FQGNSA come from the germline V gene. CDR3 length: 12 amino acids. The CDR3 sequence: CASSSGANVLTF. DNA for the CDR3: TGTGCCAGCAGCTCAGGGGCCAACGTCCTGACTTTC.

This clonotype has just a few counts. This chain links TRBV20-1 with TRBJ2-1; 7 nucleotides agree with TRBD2. The junction had 9 bases not matched to a gene; V was cut back by 2 bases and J by 5 bases. The CDR3 is 15 amino acids. Per germline, CDR1 DFQATT and CDR2 SNEGSKA (reference sequence). CDR3 bases: TGCAGTGCTAGACCTCGTCCTAGCGGACACAATGAGCAGTTCTTC. Its protein product is CSARPRPSGHNEQFF.

The chain employs TRBV11-2 and TRBJ2-1, with TRBD2 identical over 7 bases. Germline values: CDR1 SGHAT, CDR2 FQNNGV. Trimming at V came to 4 bases and at J to 1 base, leaving 7 bases not matched to a gene. CDR3 length: 16 residues. This chain's CDR3 is CASSSTWGGSYNEQFF. CDR3 coding DNA: TGTGCCAGCAGCTCTACGTGGGGGGGATCCTACAATGAGCAGTTCTTC.

This clonotype came up once. The chain recombines TRBV28 with TRBJ2-1; 13 positions match TRBD2. The CDR3 has 18 residues. Germline-derived CDR1 and CDR2 are MDHEN and SYDVKM. After removal of 3 bases from V and 3 bases from J, the junction contained 8 bases not matched to a gene. The CDR3 bases are TGTGCCAGCAGTTTTGGGTGGACTAGCGGGGGTATCTACAATGAGCAGTTCTTC. Amino acid sequence: CASSFGWTSGGIYNEQFF. Using reference TRBV28 and TRBJ2-1 for the parts outside the CDR3, the full variable domain is DVKVTQSSRYLVKRTGEKVFLECVQDMDHENMFWYRQDPGLGLRLIYFSYDVKMKEKGDIPEGYSVSREKKERFSLILESASTNQTSMYLCASSFGWTSGGIYNEQFFGPGTRLTVL.

Only a few counts were recorded for this clonotype. The J gene is TRBJ1-6, the V gene TRBV2; 10 nucleotides match TRBD1. This CDR3 comprises 13 residues. Germline CDR1 and CDR2: SNHLY and FYNNEI. The J segment lost 7 bases and the V segment lost 8 bases, leaving 2 bases of the junction unmatched. Written as DNA, the CDR3 is TGTGCCAGCCCGGGACAGGGGAATTCACCCCTCCACTTT. Residues: CASPGQGNSPLHF.

This chain connects TRBV5-1 to TRBJ1-6, with D uncertain. Trimming removed 4 bases at V and 9 bases at J, with 11 bases between. Per the germline V gene, CDR1 is SGHRS and CDR2 is YFSETQ. The CDR3 has 13 amino acids. This CDR3 reads CASSPEGRSPLHF. CDR3 sequence (DNA): TGCGCCAGCAGCCCCGAAGGGCGTTCACCCCTCCACTTT.

This clonotype was detected a few times. The chain is built from TRBV20-1 and TRBJ2-5; 7 bases are shared with TRBD1. V gave up 8 bases and J gave up 2 bases; unmatched junction bases: 8. CDR1 is DFQATT, CDR2 SNEGSKA, per germline (reference sequence). The CDR3 totals 13 residues. The CDR3 spells CSYPWTGQETQYF. The CDR3 bases are TGCAGTTACCCATGGACAGGTCAAGAGACCCAGTACTTC.

The gene calls are TRBV24-1 and TRBJ2-7; D is unclear. The CDR3 is 15 residues long. CDR1 is KGHDR, CDR2 SFDVKD, per germline. V lost 6 bases and J lost 5, with 19 bases in between. Here the CDR3 DNA reads TGTGCCACCAGTCCCGGGCAGGCGGATAACGACGAGCAGTACTTC. Its translation is CATSPGQADNDEQYF.

This clonotype appeared a single time. The chain carries TRBV29-1 and TRBJ1-1; TRBD1 might be the D (5 bases). CDR1 and CDR2 (germline): SQVTM, ANQGSEA. Trimming took off 1 base at V and 1 base at J, with 10 bases between the two ends. There are 14 residues in the CDR3. The CDR3 loop reads CSVEGGGGNTEAFF. The CDR3 DNA sequence: TGCAGCGTTGAAGGGGGCGGGGGGAACACTGAAGCTTTCTTT.

The chain has TRBV20-1 and TRBJ2-3; 11 nucleotides match TRBD2. The CDR3 loop spans 15 amino acids. V trimming: 3 bases; J trimming: 5 bases; junction bases outside the gene matches: 7. Germline V gene data show CDR1 as DFQATT and CDR2 as SNEGSKA (reference sequence). CDR3 in DNA: TGCAGTGCTAGTCGGCTAGCGGGGGGCGGAGATACGCAGTATTTT. Its protein product is CSASRLAGGGDTQYF.

This clonotype was seen only a few times. The CDR3 DNA reads as TGCAGTGCTAGAGCTCCGGGACAGGGCAATCAGCCCCAGCATTTT. Encoded protein: CSARAPGQGNQPQHF. The rearrangement links TRBV20-1 to TRBJ1-5; the match to TRBD1 covers 8 bases. V lost 1 base and J lost 2; bases outside the gene matches: 4. This CDR3 comprises 15 residues. CDR1 DFQATT and CDR2 SNEGSKA come from the germline V gene (reference sequence).

The chain recombines TRBV2 with TRBJ1-5; 8 nucleotides line up with TRBD1. V lost 6 bases and J lost 3; bases outside the gene matches: 4. Germline V gene sequence: CDR1 SNHLY, CDR2 FYNNEI. CDR3 length: 14 amino acids. The CDR3 nucleotides are TGTGCCAGCAGGGGGACAGGAGACAATCAGCCCCAGCATTTT. Protein sequence: CASRGTGDNQPQHF.

Regarding this clonotype: One end of the junction does not line up with germline, which may come from a read error. The chain links TRBV5-5 to TRBJ2-6; 7 bases fit TRBD2. The CDR3 sequence is 14 residues long. Germline V gives CDR1 SGHKS, CDR2 YYEKEE (reference sequence). CDR3 nucleotide sequence: TGTGCCAGCAACTTGTGGGAGGGGACCAACGTCCTGACTTTC. Its translation: CASNLWEGTNVLTF.

The chain carries TRBV10-2 and TRBJ2-5, with D possibly matching TRBD2 (6 bases). V lost 8 bases, J lost 11 bases, and 36 bases lay in between. The CDR3 runs 18 residues. CDR1 is WSHSY and CDR2 is SAAADI in the germline V gene. CDR3 sequence (DNA): TGCGCCAGCTCAATTCGATACTCTCCGGGACTCCAAGGCGCGGGGCAGTACTTC. Protein sequence: CASSIRYSPGLQGAGQYF.

This clonotype showed up just a few times. This chain connects TRBV5-1 to TRBJ1-1; unclear D gene. Germline CDR1 is SGHRS and CDR2 is YFSETQ. V was cut by 1 base and J by 1 base, with 14 bases left in between. The CDR3 covers 16 residues. The CDR3 DNA reads TGCGCCAGCAGCTTGTTGGAGGGTCCTGCGAACACTGAAGCTTTCTTT. Its protein is CASSLLEGPANTEAFF.

The chain carries TRBV20-1 and TRBJ2-7; 9 nucleotides agree with TRBD2. The length of the CDR3 is 13 residues. CDR1 is DFQATT and CDR2 is SNEGSKA in the germline V gene (reference sequence). The trim removed 6 bases at V and 4 bases at J, leaving 7 bases unmatched. The CDR3 is CSAPRSGSYEQYF. For the CDR3, the DNA is TGCAGTGCCCCCCGTAGCGGGAGTTACGAGCAGTACTTC.

This clonotype has just one count. The V and J genes are TRBV11-2 and TRBJ2-5; perhaps TRBD2 as D (6 bases). The J call may be mistaken, given a closer DNA end match to TRBJ2-7. Germline V lookup: CDR1 SGHAT, CDR2 FQNNGV. The CDR3 is 18 residues long. DNA for the CDR3: TGTGCCAGCAGCTCGGGGAGGATCAGGGCTAGCGAACGCTACGAGCAGTACTTC. Protein: CASSSGRIRASERYEQYF.

This clonotype has more than one count but fewer than ten. A read error may account for a junction end that differs from germline. V usage is TRBV7-9 and J usage is TRBJ2-1, with D unresolved. The V gene's germline CDR1 is SEHNR and CDR2 FQNEAQ (reference sequence). The CDR3 is made up of 15 amino acids. The CDR3 loop reads CASSFEVRRHNERFF. The CDR3 DNA sequence: TGTGCCAGCAGCTTCGAGGTGAGGCGACACAATGAGCGGTTCTTC.

With regard to this clonotype: One end of the junction is discordant with germline, which a read error may explain. This chain connects TRBV19 to TRBJ2-7; 12 positions match TRBD2. In germline, CDR1 is LNHDA, CDR2 SQIVND (reference sequence). The CDR3 is 16 residues long. The CDR3 sequence is CASSFDGLAGTYELYF. As DNA, the CDR3 is TGTGCCAGTAGTTTCGACGGACTAGCGGGGACCTACGAGCTGTACTTC.

The chain uses TRBV7-3 and TRBJ1-1; possibly TRBD1 for D (5 bases). The CDR3 covers 15 residues. Germline V CDR1 and CDR2: SGHTA, FQGTGA. V lost 2 bases and J 1 base, leaving 11 bases between the germline ends. The CDR3 nucleotides are TGTGCCAGCAGCTTACAGGGCCCTCCGAACACTGAAGCTTTCTTT. Translation gives CASSLQGPPNTEAFF.

Only a few counts were recorded for this clonotype. The rearrangement joins TRBV7-9 to TRBJ1-6; 7 bases are shared with TRBD1. Trimming at V came to 3 bases and at J to 0 bases, leaving 8 bases not matched to a gene. Germline lookup yields CDR1 SEHNR and CDR2 FQNEAQ (reference sequence). There are 18 residues in the CDR3. CDR3 region: CASSFGPRGGSYNSPLHF. The CDR3 coding sequence is TGTGCCAGCAGCTTTGGCCCCAGGGGGGGCTCCTATAATTCACCCCTCCACTTT.

CDR3 DNA sequence: TGTGCCAGCAGTCCGCTCGAGCCGTCAGATACGCAGTATTTT. This translates into CASSPLEPSDTQYF. This chain connects TRBV27 to TRBJ2-3; D gene uncertain. The CDR3 spans 14 residues. CDR1 and CDR2 from the germline V gene are MNHEY and SMNVEV (reference sequence). Trimming pared 5 bases from V and 4 bases from J, leaving 13 bases between.

The CDR3 nucleotides are TGTGCCAGCAGCCGGGGAGACGGAGAGACCCAGTACTTC. It encodes CASSRGDGETQYF. The chain combines TRBV7-3 with TRBJ2-5, with TRBD2 as a possible D gene (5 bases). This CDR3 comprises 13 residues. Trimming took off 5 bases at V and 4 bases at J, with 11 bases between the two ends. Germline V gives CDR1 SGHTA, CDR2 FQGTGA.

In DNA, the CDR3 is TGTGCCAGTAGTGACGGATTCAATCAGCCCCAGCATTTT. Translation: CASSDGFNQPQHF. This chain uses TRBV19 with TRBJ1-5; D remains unclear. Trimming pared 5 bases from V and 3 bases from J, leaving 8 bases between. Looked up from germline, CDR1 is LNHDA and CDR2 is SQIVND (reference sequence). The CDR3 runs to 13 residues.

This sequence joins TRBV20-1 and TRBJ2-1; TRBD1 matches at 10 bases. Trimming removed 6 bases from V and 7 bases from J; junction bases left unmatched: 9. The CDR3 runs to 14 residues. CDR1 is DFQATT and CDR2 is SNEGSKA in the germline V gene (reference sequence). CDR3 amino acids: CSASTGTGANEQFF. The CDR3 coding sequence is TGCAGTGCCTCAACCGGGACAGGGGCGAATGAGCAGTTCTTC.

Worth noting for this clonotype: At one end the junction does not follow the germline gene, possibly because of a read error. The chain uses TRBV7-2 and TRBJ2-3; D gene unclear. This CDR3 has 13 residues. The germline gives CDR1 SGHTA, CDR2 FQGNSA. CDR3 protein: CASSSDFGDTQYF. The CDR3 DNA sequence: TGTGCTAGCAGCTCCGACTTTGGGGATACGCAGTATTTT.